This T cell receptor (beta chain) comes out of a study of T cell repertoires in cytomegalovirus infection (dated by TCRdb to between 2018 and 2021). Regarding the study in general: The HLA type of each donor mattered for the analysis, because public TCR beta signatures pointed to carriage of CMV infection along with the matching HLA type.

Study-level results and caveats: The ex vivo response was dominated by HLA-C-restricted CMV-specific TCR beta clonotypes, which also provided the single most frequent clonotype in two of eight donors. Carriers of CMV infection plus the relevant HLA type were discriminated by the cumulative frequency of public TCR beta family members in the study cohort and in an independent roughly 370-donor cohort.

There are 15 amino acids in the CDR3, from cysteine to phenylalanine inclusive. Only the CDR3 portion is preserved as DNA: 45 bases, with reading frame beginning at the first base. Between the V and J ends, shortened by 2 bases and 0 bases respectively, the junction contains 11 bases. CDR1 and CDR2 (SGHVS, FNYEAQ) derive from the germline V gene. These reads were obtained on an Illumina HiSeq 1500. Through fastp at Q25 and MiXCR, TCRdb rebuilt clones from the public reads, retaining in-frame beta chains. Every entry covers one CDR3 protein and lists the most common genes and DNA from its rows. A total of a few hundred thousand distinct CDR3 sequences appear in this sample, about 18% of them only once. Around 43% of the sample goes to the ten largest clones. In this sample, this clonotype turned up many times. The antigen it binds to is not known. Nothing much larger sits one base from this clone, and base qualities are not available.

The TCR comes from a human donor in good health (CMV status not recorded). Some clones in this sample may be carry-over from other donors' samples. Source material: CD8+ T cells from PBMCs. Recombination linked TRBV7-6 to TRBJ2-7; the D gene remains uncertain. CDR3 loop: CASSLNSLPSYEQYF. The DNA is TGTGCCAGCAGCTTAAACAGTCTACCCTCCTACGAGCAGTACTTC.